Listed below are T cell receptor beta chains from one sample, sequenced in a study of T cell responses to AZD1222 COVID-19 vaccine. The repertoire was sequenced with immunoSEQ multiplex PCR; TCRdb's copy has only in-frame clones and lacks some. The sample consists of 100,000 to 150,000 clones, 90% of them appearing once. Here the sequenced sample was peripheral blood, taken on day 0 of AZD1222 vaccination. The receptors originated from an adult in good health. The CDR3 runs from the conserved cysteine through the conserved F or W. The D gene is left open where the match is weak. Not all rows give a size; the values are once, few, many and, for expanded clones, a class.

>-|TRBJ1-6|-|TRBV30
TGTGCCTGGAGAGGGGGGCTTGGTTCACCCCTCCACTTT
CAWRGGLGSPLHF
>TRBD1|TRBJ2-6|-|TRBV6-1
TGTGCCAGCAGCGAAGGGACAGGACCCTCTGGGGCCAACGTCCTGACTTTC
CASSEGTGPSGANVLTF
>TRBD1|TRBJ2-7|-|TRBV5-1
TGCGCCAGCAGCGAATGGACAGGCATACTCTCCTACGAGCAGTACTTC
CASSEWTGILSYEQYF
>TRBD1|TRBJ1-4|-|TRBV5-1
TGCGCCAGCAGCTCGGCTCAACAGGGGTCTGAAAAACTGTTTTTT
CASSSAQQGSEKLFF
>-|TRBJ1-1|-|TRBV7-9
TGTGCCAGCAGCTTTAGGGAAAACACTGAAGCTTTCTTT
CASSFRENTEAFF
>TRBD1|TRBJ1-1|-|TRBV12-3/TRBV12-4
TGTGCCAGCAGTTTATACAGGGGCACTGAAGCTTTCTTT
CASSLYRGTEAFF
>TRBD1|TRBJ1-2|-|TRBV6-1
TGTGCCAGCAGTGATTCGGGACAGGGGGCAAACTATGGCTACACCTTC
CASSDSGQGANYGYTF
>-|TRBJ1-4|-|TRBV2
TGTGCCAGCAGTTACGGAGCAGCTAATGAAAAACTGTTTTTT
CASSYGAANEKLFF
>-|TRBJ2-3|-|TRBV29-1
TGCAGCGGAACTAGCACAGATACGCAGTATTTT
CSGTSTDTQYF
>TRBD2|TRBJ2-7|-|TRBV5-1
TGCGCCAGCAGCTTGTCCGCTAGCGGGGGAACCTACGAGCAGTACTTC
CASSLSASGGTYEQYF
>-|TRBJ2-7|-|TRBV30
TGTGCCTGGAGTCCAGGACTGTACTCCTACGAGCAGTACTTC
CAWSPGLYSYEQYF
>TRBD1|TRBJ1-6|-|TRBV13
TGTGCCAGCAGCTTATATGGGACAGGGTCCTATAATTCACCCCTCCACTTT
CASSLYGTGSYNSPLHF
>-|TRBJ1-6|-|TRBV5-1
TGCGCCAGCACCCAAACAGGAAGGAATCTAGTTTCACCCCTCCACTTT
CASTQTGRNLVSPLHF
>-|TRBJ1-6|-|TRBV7-8
TGTGCCAGCAGCTTAGGTACGAATTCACCCCTCCACTTT
CASSLGTNSPLHF
>-|TRBJ2-7|once|TRBV6-4
TGTGCCAGCAAAAGACAGGAGCTGGACTACGAGCAGTACTTC
CASKRQELDYEQYF
>-|TRBJ1-5|-|TRBV6-2/TRBV6-3
TGTGCCAGCAGTTACGGTCAGGGCCAGCCCCAGCATTTT
CASSYGQGQPQHF
>-|TRBJ1-2|-|TRBV7-2
TGTGCCAGCAGCTTTCAGGGACCTCGTAATTCCCGCTATGGCTACACCTTC
CASSFQGPRNSRYGYTF